This T cell receptor beta chain was captured by sequencing in a study of technical replicates of blood from several donors. Germline V gives CDR1 GTSNPN, CDR2 SVGIG (reference sequence). CDR3 length equals 12 residues. The V and J ends lost 4 bases and 4 bases respectively, with 9 bases between them. Repertoires were generated with immunoSEQ multiplex PCR, while TCRdb's copy carries only in-frame clones and drops some. The top ten clones hold 3.9% of a sample with tens of thousands of clones, 80% to 95% of them seen once. This chain connects TRBV30 to TRBJ2-3; tentative D call: TRBD2 (6 bases). Source material: PBMCs. The clonotype was recovered from a human donor in good health. Some clones in this sample may be carry-over from other donors' samples. The CDR3: CAWTPGADTQYF. In DNA form, the CDR3 reads TGTGCCTGGACTCCGGGGGCAGATACGCAGTATTTT.